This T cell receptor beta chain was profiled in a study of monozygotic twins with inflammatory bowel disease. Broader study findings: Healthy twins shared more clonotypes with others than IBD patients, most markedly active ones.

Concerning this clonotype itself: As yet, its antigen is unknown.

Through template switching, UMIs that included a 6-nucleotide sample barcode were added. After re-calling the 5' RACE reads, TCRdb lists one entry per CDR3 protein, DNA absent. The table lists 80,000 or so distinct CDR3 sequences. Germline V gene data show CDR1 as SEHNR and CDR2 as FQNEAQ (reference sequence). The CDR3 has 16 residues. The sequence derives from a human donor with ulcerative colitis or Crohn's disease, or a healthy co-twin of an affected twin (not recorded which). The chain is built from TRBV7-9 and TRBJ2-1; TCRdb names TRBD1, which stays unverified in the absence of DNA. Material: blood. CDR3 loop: CASSSRQGSSYNEQFF.